The 15 T cell receptor beta chains given below trace back to one sample, sequenced in a study of T cells after yellow fever vaccination. TCRdb redid the calling of the 5' RACE reads with MiXCR, one entry per CDR3 protein. The sample holds some 600,000 distinct CDR3 sequences; roughly 12% are singletons and the top ten take about 16%. The specimen was PBMCs, collected on the day of the yellow fever booster vaccination. The receptors shown here come from a man aged 25-45 years who received the YFV17D yellow fever vaccine.

Only a few counts were recorded for this clonotype. This chain links TRBV4-3 with TRBJ2-2; no clear D. Germline V gene data show CDR1 as LGHNA and CDR2 as YSLEER. V was clipped by 1 base and J by 1 base, with 10 bases between them. The CDR3 is made up of 16 amino acids. CDR3 loop: CASSQGSQRNTGELFF. The CDR3 nucleotides are TGCGCCAGCAGCCAAGGCAGCCAGCGGAACACCGGGGAGCTGTTTTTT.

V gene TRBV20-1 combines with J gene TRBJ2-3, with 10 bases aligning to TRBD2. The germline V gene has CDR1 DFQATT and CDR2 SNEGSKA (reference sequence). The CDR3 is made up of 18 amino acids. The V gene end was trimmed by 0 bases and the J gene end by 0 bases; junction bases not matched to a gene: 9. CDR3 in amino acids: CSARDLQLAGSSTDTQYF. The CDR3 region has the DNA TGCAGTGCTAGAGACCTACAACTAGCGGGATCTAGCACAGATACGCAGTATTTT.

The CDR3 sequence is CASLTGNSYNEQFF. As DNA, the CDR3 is TGTGCCAGTTTGACGGGGAACTCCTACAATGAGCAGTTCTTC. V gene TRBV7-9 combines with J gene TRBJ2-1, with D perhaps matching TRBD2 (5 bases). Germline CDR1 and CDR2: SEHNR and FQNEAQ (reference sequence). The V and J ends lost 9 bases and 0 bases respectively, with 12 bases between them. The CDR3 contains 14 residues.

This clonotype was recorded a few times. The chain employs TRBV29-1 and TRBJ2-2, with D possibly TRBD2 on 5 matching bases. Deletions cut 4 bases from V and 2 bases from J, with 11 bases between. Germline CDR1 SQVTM, CDR2 ANQGSEA. CDR3 length: 14 amino acids. CDR3 DNA sequence: TGCAGCGTTGGCAGCGGACTTAACACCGGGGAGCTGTTTTTT. Protein sequence: CSVGSGLNTGELFF.

This clonotype was found a few times. The chain carries TRBV12-3 or TRBV12-4 and TRBJ2-1, with 7 bases fitting TRBD1. There are 12 residues in the CDR3. V gave up 6 bases and J gave up 15 bases; unmatched junction bases: 11. The CDR3 spells CASSSQDRVRFF. Written as DNA, the CDR3 is TGTGCCAGCAGCAGCCAAGACAGGGTTCGGTTCTTC.

J is TRBJ2-1 and V is TRBV20-1; D unclear. Germline V gene sequence: CDR1 DFQATT, CDR2 SNEGSKA (reference sequence). The CDR3 contains 11 residues. V was trimmed by 6 bases and J by 6 bases, leaving 9 bases between them. The CDR3 sequence: CSANIPNEQFF. In DNA form, the CDR3 reads TGCAGTGCCAATATCCCCAATGAGCAGTTCTTC.

This sequence joins TRBV20-1 and TRBJ1-1; maybe TRBD1 (5 bases). Per the germline V gene, CDR1 is DFQATT and CDR2 is SNEGSKA (reference sequence). This CDR3 region has 17 residues. Trimming stripped 3 bases from V and 2 bases from J, with 22 bases between. For the CDR3, the DNA is TGCAGTGCTAGTCGTGGGGGACGAAGGGTTGTAAACACTGAAGCTTTCTTT. Amino acids: CSASRGGRRVVNTEAFF.

This sequence joins TRBV28 and TRBJ2-5; tentatively, D is TRBD1 (5 bases). Trimming left V 6 bases short and J 1 base short, with 9 bases between. Per the germline V gene, CDR1 is MDHEN and CDR2 is SYDVKM. This CDR3 contains 13 residues. The DNA for the CDR3 is TGTGCCAGCAGAGACAGTTTCCAAGAGACCCAGTACTTC. Its protein is CASRDSFQETQYF. Full variable domain (rest looked up from reference TRBV28 and TRBJ2-5): DVKVTQSSRYLVKRTGEKVFLECVQDMDHENMFWYRQDPGLGLRLIYFSYDVKMKEKGDIPEGYSVSREKKERFSLILESASTNQTSMYLCASRDSFQETQYFGPGTRLLVL.

This clonotype has just a few counts. The chain's CDR3 is CASSPGGTEHNQPQHF. The DNA for the CDR3 is TGCGCCAGCAGCCCGGGGGGGACAGAACACAATCAGCCCCAGCATTTT. The chain uses TRBV5-1 and TRBJ1-5, with TRBD1 identical over 7 bases. Germline lookup yields CDR1 SGHRS and CDR2 YFSETQ. V was pared by 4 bases and J by 3 bases, with 10 bases of the junction left unmatched. The CDR3 is 16 amino acids. The whole variable domain, remainder taken from reference TRBV5-1 and TRBJ1-5, is KAGVTQTPRYLIKTRGQQVTLSCSPISGHRSVSWYQQTPGQGLQFLFEYFSETQRNKGNFPGRFSGRQFSNSRSEMNVSTLELGDSALYLCASSPGGTEHNQPQHFGDGTRLSIL.

The chain recombines TRBV27 with TRBJ2-1, with 11 bases lining up with TRBD2. CDR1 is MNHEY and CDR2 is SMNVEV in the germline V gene (reference sequence). The CDR3 is 19 residues long. Trimming took 6 bases from V and 10 from J; bases not matched to a gene: 23. The chain's CDR3 is CASRGTSGQLSNSMAEQFF. Here the CDR3 DNA reads TGTGCCAGCAGAGGGACTAGCGGACAACTGAGTAATTCAATGGCAGAGCAGTTCTTC.

The CDR3 DNA reads TGTGCCAGCAGCCAAGCCCTAGTGGCTAGGGCTTTCTTT. This encodes CASSQALVARAFF. The V gene is TRBV14, the J gene TRBJ1-1, with D unresolved. The CDR3 sequence is 13 residues long. The ends were cut back, 1 base at V and 11 bases at J, with 14 bases in the middle. CDR1 and CDR2 from the germline V gene are SGHDN and FVKESK.

This clonotype was counted a single time. The chain has TRBV2 and TRBJ2-1; D might be TRBD2 (6 bases). CDR3 size: 10 residues. Trimming took 6 bases from V and 13 from J, leaving 10 bases between them. The germline V gene has CDR1 SNHLY and CDR2 FYNNEI. The CDR3 loop reads CASSETSQFF. The CDR3 DNA sequence: TGTGCCAGCAGCGAGACTAGTCAGTTCTTC.

This clonotype was detected many times. DNA for the CDR3: TGTGCCATCAGTGGGACTGGGACTAGCACAGATACGCAGTATTTT. It is translated as CAISGTGTSTDTQYF. The chain links TRBV10-3 to TRBJ2-3; a weak D match, TRBD2 (6 bases). Germline values: CDR1 ENHRY, CDR2 SYGVKD. Deletions cut 4 bases from V and 0 bases from J, with 11 bases between. There are 15 residues in the CDR3.

This rearrangement joins TRBV12-3 or TRBV12-4 to TRBJ2-7, with D tentatively TRBD1 (8 bases). V dropped 6 bases and J dropped 7 bases, with 25 bases sitting between them. The CDR3 covers 16 residues. Here the CDR3 DNA reads TGTGCCAGCAGCACGCGCCAGGGGGCATGGGAGGGGGAGCAGTACTTC. Protein product: CASSTRQGAWEGEQYF.

This clonotype occurred a few times. The V call is TRBV4-2, the J call TRBJ2-7, with 11 bases matching TRBD2. The CDR3 consists of 16 residues. CDR1 is LGHNA and CDR2 is YNFKEQ in the germline V gene. Trimming at V came to 0 bases and at J to 4 bases, leaving 5 bases not matched to a gene. CDR3 loop: CASSQEALAGGYEQYF. CDR3 bases: TGTGCCAGCAGCCAAGAGGCCCTAGCGGGAGGTTACGAGCAGTACTTC.